Listed below are T cell receptor beta chains from one sample, sequenced in a study of blood T cells in healthy people across ages. TCRdb re-called the 5' RACE reads through MiXCR, storing one row per CDR3 protein. The data hold 500,000 to 600,000 distinct CDR3 sequences, with 27% observed a single time. Sequenced sample: blood. These receptor sequences come from a woman between 65 and 79 years old in good health. Each CDR3 is given with its conserved first and last residue. Fields, in order: CDR3 length, V gene, clone size, D gene, J gene, CDR3 DNA, CDR3 protein. D genes are given only for firm matches. Clone size is given for some rows only: seen once, a few or many times, or a class if the clone is expanded.

13,TRBV6-2/TRBV6-3,.,TRBD1,TRBJ1-1,TGTGCCAGCAGCTACACAGGGGGCACTGAAGCTTTCTTT,CASSYTGGTEAFF
14,TRBV20-1,.,.,TRBJ1-4,TGCAGTGCTAGAATTGCATCTGACAATGAAAAACTGTTTTTT,CSARIASDNEKLFF
10,TRBV20-1,few,.,TRBJ1-2,TGCAGTGCTGGAGGGCGGGTGTACACCTTC,CSAGGRVYTF
15,TRBV3-1,few,TRBD2,TRBJ2-4,TGTGCCAGCAGCCTCCACGGGGGGTACCAAAACATTCAGTACTTC,CASSLHGGYQNIQYF
14,TRBV20-1,many,TRBD1,TRBJ2-5,TGCAGTGCTACCGGACAGGGGAGGGTAGAGACCCAGTACTTC,CSATGQGRVETQYF
16,TRBV11-2,few,TRBD2,TRBJ2-1,TGTGCCAGCAGCCCGACTAGCGGGGGCCCCGGGGTCATGCAGTTCTTC,CASSPTSGGPGVMQFF
15,TRBV4-1,.,.,TRBJ2-3,TGCGCCAGCAGCCGCTCTTTTGTCGGGGCAGATACGCAGTATTTT,CASSRSFVGADTQYF
13,TRBV29-1,.,.,TRBJ1-5,TGCAGCGTTGAAGGGGGCGCTGGGCAGCCCCAGCATTTT,CSVEGGAGQPQHF
16,TRBV19,few,.,TRBJ1-1,TGTGCCAGTAGTTGGCAGGGACATGGATCGGTCTCTGAAGCTTTCTTT,CASSWQGHGSVSEAFF
16,TRBV29-1,.,TRBD2,TRBJ2-1,TGCAGCGGGAGGACTAGCGGGGGAAGCTCCTACAATGAGCAGTTCTTC,CSGRTSGGSSYNEQFF